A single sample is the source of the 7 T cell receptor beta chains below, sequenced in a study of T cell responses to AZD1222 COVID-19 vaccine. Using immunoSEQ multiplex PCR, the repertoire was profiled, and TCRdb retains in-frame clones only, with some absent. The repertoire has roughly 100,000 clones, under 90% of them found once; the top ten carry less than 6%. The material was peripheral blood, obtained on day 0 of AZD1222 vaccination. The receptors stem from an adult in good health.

For the CDR3, the DNA is TGTGCCAGCAGCTTACTAGCGGGAGGGTACACCGGGGAGCTGTTTTTT. Translated: CASSLLAGGYTGELFF. The V gene is TRBV7-3, the J gene TRBJ2-2; 12 nucleotides agree with TRBD2. Trimming took 2 bases from V and 3 from J; bases not matched to a gene: 1. This CDR3 is built from 16 residues. In germline, CDR1 is SGHTA, CDR2 FQGTGA. The whole variable domain, remainder taken from reference TRBV7-3 and TRBJ2-2, is GAGVSQTPSNKVTEKGKYVELRCDPISGHTALYWYRQSLGQGPEFLIYFQGTGAADDSGLPNDRFFAVRPEGSVSTLKIQRTERGDSAVYLCASSLLAGGYTGELFFGEGSRLTVL.

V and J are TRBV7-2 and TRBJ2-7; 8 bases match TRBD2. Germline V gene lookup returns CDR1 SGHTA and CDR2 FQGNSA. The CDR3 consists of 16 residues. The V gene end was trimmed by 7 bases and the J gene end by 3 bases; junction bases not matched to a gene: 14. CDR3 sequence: CASTLLGGRSGYEQYF. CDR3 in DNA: TGTGCCAGCACTCTCCTTGGCGGGAGGTCGGGCTACGAGCAGTACTTC.

In DNA, the CDR3 is TGCGCCAGCAGCTTGAAACTAGGTTACGAGCAGTACTTC. This encodes CASSLKLGYEQYF. The chain recombines TRBV5-1 with TRBJ2-7; a weak D match, TRBD2 (5 bases). CDR3 length: 13 amino acids. V was pared by 1 base and J by 4 bases, with 9 bases between. Per the germline V gene, CDR1 is SGHRS and CDR2 is YFSETQ.

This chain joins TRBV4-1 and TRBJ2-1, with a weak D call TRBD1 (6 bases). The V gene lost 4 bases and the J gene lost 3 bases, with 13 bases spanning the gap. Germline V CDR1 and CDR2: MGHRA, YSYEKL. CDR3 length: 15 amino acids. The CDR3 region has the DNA TGCGCCAGCAGCCCCCGGTCGGACAGCTACAATGAGCAGTTCTTC. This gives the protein CASSPRSDSYNEQFF.

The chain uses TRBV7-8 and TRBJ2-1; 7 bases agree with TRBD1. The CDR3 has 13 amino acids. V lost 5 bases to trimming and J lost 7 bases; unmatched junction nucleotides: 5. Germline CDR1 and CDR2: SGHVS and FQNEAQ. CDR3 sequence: CASSRDRSNEQFF. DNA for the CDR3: TGTGCCAGCAGCAGGGACAGATCAAATGAGCAGTTCTTC.

CDR3 region: CASRGLAGGYQETQYF. For the CDR3, the DNA is TGTGCCAGCAGGGGGCTAGCGGGGGGGTACCAAGAGACCCAGTACTTC. The V gene is TRBV27, the J gene TRBJ2-5; 12 bases align to TRBD2. The CDR3 extends over 16 amino acids. The trim removed 6 bases at V and 0 bases at J, leaving 5 bases unmatched. Germline-derived CDR1 and CDR2 are MNHEY and SMNVEV (reference sequence).

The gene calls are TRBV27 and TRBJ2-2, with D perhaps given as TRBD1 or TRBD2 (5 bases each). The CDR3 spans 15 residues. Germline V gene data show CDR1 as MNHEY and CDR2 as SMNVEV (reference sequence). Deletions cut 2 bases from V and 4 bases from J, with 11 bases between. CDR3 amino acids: CASSLRSGTTGELFF. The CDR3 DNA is TGTGCCAGCAGTTTAAGGTCAGGGACCACCGGGGAGCTGTTTTTT.